The 7 T cell receptor beta chains presented below share a single source sample, sequenced in a study of cytomegalovirus exposure and HLA in healthy donors. Vbeta (60) and Jbeta (13) primers were used in the PCR. Clones were read by immunoSEQ multiplex PCR, and TCRdb kept only the in-frame ones, dropping some. The sample has roughly 130,000 clones, 75% to 85% seen once. The source material was PBMCs. These receptors came from a female donor in good health and CMV-seronegative.

This sequence joins TRBV4-1 and TRBJ2-2, with 12 bases that match TRBD2. The germline CDR1 and CDR2 sequences are MGHRA and YSYEKL. This CDR3 spans 20 amino acids. V gave up 3 bases and J gave up 0 bases; unmatched junction bases: 11. The CDR3 DNA is TGCGCCAGCAGCCACCTACTAGCGGGGGGACGTCGAACGAACACCGGGGAGCTGTTTTTT. Its translation is CASSHLLAGGRRTNTGELFF.

The chain is built from TRBV2 and TRBJ1-1; D possibly corresponds to TRBD1 (6 bases). CDR1 is SNHLY and CDR2 is FYNNEI in the germline V gene. The germline V and J ends were trimmed by 6 bases and 5 bases, with 13 bases remaining between them. The CDR3 consists of 13 residues. The CDR3 sequence: CASRITGLTEAFF. CDR3 in DNA: TGTGCCAGCAGAATCACAGGGCTAACTGAAGCTTTCTTT.

This clone was counted a single time. The V gene is TRBV19, the J gene TRBJ2-5, with 7 bases that match TRBD1. The CDR3 loop spans 15 amino acids. The germline V gene encodes CDR1 LNHDA and CDR2 SQIVND (reference sequence). The ends lost 6 bases at V and 1 base at J; junction bases unmatched: 8. DNA for the CDR3: TGTGCCAGTAGGATTGTGGACAGGTTCCAAGAGACCCAGTACTTC. Translating it yields CASRIVDRFQETQYF.

The chain recombines TRBV5-3 with TRBJ2-7; possible D gene TRBD2, 7 bases. TRBV5-3 qualifies as an ORF whose function is uncertain. This CDR3 has 16 amino acids. The V end was cut by 4 bases, the J end by 3 bases, with 20 bases between. CDR3 nucleotides: TGTGCCAGAAGCATAGGGGGGGGTAGCGGTGACTACGAGCAGTACTTC. This gives the protein CARSIGGGSGDYEQYF.

The CDR3 is CASSPGAGIYGYTF. The CDR3 DNA sequence: TGTGCCAGCAGCCCGGGAGCGGGAATCTATGGCTACACCTTC. This chain connects TRBV5-6 to TRBJ1-2; no clear D gene. Germline lookup yields CDR1 SGHDT and CDR2 YYEEEE. The length of the CDR3 is 14 residues. Deletions cut 4 bases from V and 4 bases from J, with 14 bases between.

The V and J genes are TRBV4-1 and TRBJ2-3; tentative D call: TRBD1 (6 bases). Germline V lookup: CDR1 MGHRA, CDR2 YSYEKL. Trimming cost V 4 bases and J 2 bases, with 13 bases left between them. This CDR3 has 15 amino acids. In nucleotides, the CDR3 is TGCGCCAGCAGCCCACGGACAGTGAACACAGATACGCAGTATTTT. This gives the protein CASSPRTVNTDTQYF.

The chain is built from TRBV5-4 and TRBJ2-3; 8 positions agree with TRBD1. Germline V gives CDR1 SGHNT, CDR2 YYREEE (reference sequence). V trimming: 4 bases; J trimming: 0 bases; junction bases outside the gene matches: 7. This CDR3 is built from 16 residues. CDR3 loop: CASSLNRGASTDTQYF. CDR3 nucleotides: TGTGCCAGCAGCCTAAACAGGGGGGCTAGCACAGATACGCAGTATTTT.